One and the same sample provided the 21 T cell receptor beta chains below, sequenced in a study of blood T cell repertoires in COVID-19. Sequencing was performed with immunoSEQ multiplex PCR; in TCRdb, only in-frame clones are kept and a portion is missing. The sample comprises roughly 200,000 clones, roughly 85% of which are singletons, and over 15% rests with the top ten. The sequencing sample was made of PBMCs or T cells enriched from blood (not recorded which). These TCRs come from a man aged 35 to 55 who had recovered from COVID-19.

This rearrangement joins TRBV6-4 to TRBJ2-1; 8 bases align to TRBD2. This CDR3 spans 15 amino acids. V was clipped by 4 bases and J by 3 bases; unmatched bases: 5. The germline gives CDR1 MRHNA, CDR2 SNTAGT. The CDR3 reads CASSAEAGVYNEQFF. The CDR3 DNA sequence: TGTGCCAGCAGTGCAGAAGCGGGAGTCTACAATGAGCAGTTCTTC.

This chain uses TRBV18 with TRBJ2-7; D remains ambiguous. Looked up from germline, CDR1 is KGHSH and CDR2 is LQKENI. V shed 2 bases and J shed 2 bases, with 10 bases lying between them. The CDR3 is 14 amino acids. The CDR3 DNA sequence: TGTGCCAGCTCACCAAACGGGTCCCCCTACGAGCAGTACTTC. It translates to CASSPNGSPYEQYF.

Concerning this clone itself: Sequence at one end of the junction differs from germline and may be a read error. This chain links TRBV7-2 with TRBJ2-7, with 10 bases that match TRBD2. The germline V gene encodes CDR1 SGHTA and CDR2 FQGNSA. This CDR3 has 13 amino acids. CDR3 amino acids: CASSLAGAGEQYF. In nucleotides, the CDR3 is TGTGCCAGCAGCCTAGCGGGAGCCGGGGAGCAGTACTTC.

CDR3 sequence reads: CASSFGQGARSPLHF. In DNA form, the CDR3 reads TGTGCCAGCAGCTTCGGACAGGGGGCGCGTTCACCCCTCCACTTT. V usage is TRBV7-8 and J usage is TRBJ1-6; 11 nucleotides agree with TRBD1. This CDR3 contains 15 residues. The V and J ends lost 3 bases and 9 bases, in that order; junction bases with no gene match: 4. Per the germline V gene, CDR1 is SGHVS and CDR2 is FQNEAQ.

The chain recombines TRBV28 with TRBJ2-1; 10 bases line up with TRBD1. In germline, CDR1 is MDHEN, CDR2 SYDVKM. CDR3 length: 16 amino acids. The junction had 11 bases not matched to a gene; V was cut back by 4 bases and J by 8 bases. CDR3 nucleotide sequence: TGTGCCAGCAGTTCGATCCGGGACAGGGGTTTGCATGAGCAGTTCTTC. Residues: CASSSIRDRGLHEQFF.

The CDR3 sequence: CASSITQGRRGYTF. The CDR3 coding sequence is TGCGCCAGCAGTATTACACAGGGAAGGCGTGGCTACACCTTC. J is TRBJ1-2 and V is TRBV23-1; a weak D match, TRBD1 (6 bases). TRBV23-1 is an open reading frame, and its role is uncertain. The CDR3 extends over 14 amino acids. Trimming removed 5 bases at V and 7 bases at J, with 17 bases between.

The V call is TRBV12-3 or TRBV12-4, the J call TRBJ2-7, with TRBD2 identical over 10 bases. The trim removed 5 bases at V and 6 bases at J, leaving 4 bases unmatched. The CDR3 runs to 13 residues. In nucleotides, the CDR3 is TGTGCCAGCAGTAGCGGGAGGGCCCCCGAGCAGTACTTC. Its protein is CASSSGRAPEQYF.

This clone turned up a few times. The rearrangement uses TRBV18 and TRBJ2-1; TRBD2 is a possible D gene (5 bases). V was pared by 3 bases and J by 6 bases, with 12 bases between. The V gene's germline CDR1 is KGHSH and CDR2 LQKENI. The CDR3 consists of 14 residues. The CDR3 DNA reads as TGTGCCAGCTCACCGTCCCCGGGGTCCAATGAGCAGTTCTTC. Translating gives CASSPSPGSNEQFF.

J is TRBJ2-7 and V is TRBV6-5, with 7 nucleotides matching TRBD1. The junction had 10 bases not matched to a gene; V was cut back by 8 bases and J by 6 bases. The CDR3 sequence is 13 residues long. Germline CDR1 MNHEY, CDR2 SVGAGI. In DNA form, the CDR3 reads TGTGCCAGCTCATGGAGACAGGGCCCCGAGCAGTACTTC. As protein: CASSWRQGPEQYF.

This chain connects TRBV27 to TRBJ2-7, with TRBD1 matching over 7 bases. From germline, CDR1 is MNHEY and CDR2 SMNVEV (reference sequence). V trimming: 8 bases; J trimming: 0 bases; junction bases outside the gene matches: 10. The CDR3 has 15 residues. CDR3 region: CASGLPRDSSYEQYF. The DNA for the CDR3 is TGTGCCAGCGGCTTACCCCGGGACAGCTCCTACGAGCAGTACTTC.

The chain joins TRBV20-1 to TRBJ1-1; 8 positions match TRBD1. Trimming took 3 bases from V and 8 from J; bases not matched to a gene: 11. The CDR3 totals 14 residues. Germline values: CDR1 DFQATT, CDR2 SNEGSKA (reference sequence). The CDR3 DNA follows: TGCAGTGCTAGTTCCGACAGGGGACTCGACGAAGCTTTCTTT. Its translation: CSASSDRGLDEAFF.

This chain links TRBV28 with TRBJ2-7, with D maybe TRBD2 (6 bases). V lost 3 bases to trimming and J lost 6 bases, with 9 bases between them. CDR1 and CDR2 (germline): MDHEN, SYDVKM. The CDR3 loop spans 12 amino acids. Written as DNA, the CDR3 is TGTGCCAGCAGTTTTCCCGGGAGCGAGCAGTACTTC. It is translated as CASSFPGSEQYF.

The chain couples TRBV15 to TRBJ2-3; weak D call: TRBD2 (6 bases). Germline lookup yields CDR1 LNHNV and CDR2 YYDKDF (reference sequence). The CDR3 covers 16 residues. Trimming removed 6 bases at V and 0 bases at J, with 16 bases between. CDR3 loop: CATRNYGTFSTDTQYF. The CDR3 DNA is TGTGCCACCAGGAATTACGGGACTTTTAGCACAGATACGCAGTATTTT.

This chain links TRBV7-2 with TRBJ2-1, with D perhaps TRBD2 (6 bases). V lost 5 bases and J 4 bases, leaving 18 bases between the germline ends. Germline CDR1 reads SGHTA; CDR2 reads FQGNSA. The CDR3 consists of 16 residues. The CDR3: CASSALGLGLYNEQFF. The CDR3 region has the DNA TGTGCCAGCAGCGCGTTGGGACTGGGACTTTACAATGAGCAGTTCTTC.

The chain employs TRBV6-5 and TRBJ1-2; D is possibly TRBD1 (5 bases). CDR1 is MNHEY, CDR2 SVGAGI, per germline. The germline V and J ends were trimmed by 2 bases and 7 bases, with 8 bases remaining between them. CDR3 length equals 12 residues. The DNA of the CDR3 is TGTGCCAGCAGTTACCAGGGATCTGGCTACACCTTC. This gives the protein CASSYQGSGYTF.

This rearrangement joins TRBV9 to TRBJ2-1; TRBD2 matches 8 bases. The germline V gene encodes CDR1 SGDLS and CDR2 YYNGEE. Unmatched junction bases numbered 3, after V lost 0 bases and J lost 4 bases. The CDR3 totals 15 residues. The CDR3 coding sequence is TGTGCCAGCAGCGTAGCCAGCGGGGGATACAATGAGCAGTTCTTC. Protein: CASSVASGGYNEQFF.

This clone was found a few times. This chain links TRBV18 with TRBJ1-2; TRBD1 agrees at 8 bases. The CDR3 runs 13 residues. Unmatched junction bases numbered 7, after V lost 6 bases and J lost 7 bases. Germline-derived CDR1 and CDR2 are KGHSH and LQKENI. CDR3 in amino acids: CASSDRGEGGYTF. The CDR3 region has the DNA TGTGCCAGCTCCGACAGGGGTGAAGGTGGCTACACCTTC.

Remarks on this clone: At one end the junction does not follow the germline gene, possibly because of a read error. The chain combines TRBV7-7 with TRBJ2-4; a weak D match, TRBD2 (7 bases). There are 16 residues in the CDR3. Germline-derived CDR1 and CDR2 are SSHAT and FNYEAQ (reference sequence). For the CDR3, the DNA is TGTGCTAGCAGCTTACGGGGGGCGGCGGCCAAAAACATTCAGTACTTC. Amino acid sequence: CASSLRGAAAKNIQYF.

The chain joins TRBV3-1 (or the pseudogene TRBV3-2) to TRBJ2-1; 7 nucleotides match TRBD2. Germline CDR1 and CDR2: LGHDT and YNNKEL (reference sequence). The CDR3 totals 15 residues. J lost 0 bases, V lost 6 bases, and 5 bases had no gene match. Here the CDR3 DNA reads TGTGCCAGCAGTCGAGCGGGGACCTCCTACAATGAGCAGTTCTTC. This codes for CASSRAGTSYNEQFF.

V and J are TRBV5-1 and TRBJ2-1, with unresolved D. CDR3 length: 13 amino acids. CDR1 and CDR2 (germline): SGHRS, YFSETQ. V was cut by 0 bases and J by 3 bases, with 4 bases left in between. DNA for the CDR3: TGCGCCAGCAGCTTGGGAGTCTACAATGAGCAGTTCTTC. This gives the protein CASSLGVYNEQFF.

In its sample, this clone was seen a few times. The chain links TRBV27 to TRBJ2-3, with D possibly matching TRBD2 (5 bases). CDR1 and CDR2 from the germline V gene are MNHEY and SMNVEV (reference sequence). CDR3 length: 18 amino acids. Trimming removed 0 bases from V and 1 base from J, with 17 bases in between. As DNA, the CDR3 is TGTGCCAGCAGTTTATCCGGCCCAACTAGGCCAGGCACAGATACGCAGTATTTT. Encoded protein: CASSLSGPTRPGTDTQYF.